The rows below give T cell receptor beta chains drawn from one sample of a study of radiation and T cells in renal cell carcinoma. Clones were sequenced by immunoSEQ multiplex PCR, and TCRdb holds only the in-frame ones, with some missing. The table has around 78,000 clones, 80% to 90% seen once. The sequencing here drew on blood, taken from a patient whose treatment included radiotherapy and nephrectomy. The receptors originated from a woman aged 70-85 years with renal cell carcinoma. CDR3s include the opening cysteine and the closing phenylalanine or tryptophan. Each record gives: V gene, D gene, J gene, CDR3 protein, CDR3 DNA. D genes are given only for firm matches.

V: TRBV30; D: -; J: TRBJ2-4; CDR3: CAWSVQENIQYF; DNA: TGTGCCTGGAGTGTCCAGGAAAACATTCAGTACTTC
V: TRBV4-2; D: -; J: TRBJ2-3; CDR3: CASSQDEADTQYF; DNA: TGTGCCAGCAGCCAAGACGAGGCGGATACGCAGTATTTT
V: TRBV11-2; D: TRBD2; J: TRBJ2-1; CDR3: CASSLGTSSYNEQFF; DNA: TGTGCCAGCAGCTTAGGGACTAGCTCCTACAATGAGCAGTTCTTC
V: TRBV7-8; D: -; J: TRBJ2-7; CDR3: CASSPRGTGSSYEQYF; DNA: TGTGCCAGCAGCCCCCGGGGGACCGGTAGCTCCTACGAGCAGTACTTC
V: TRBV10-3; D: -; J: TRBJ2-7; CDR3: CAISGQAHEQYF; DNA: TGTGCCATCAGTGGACAGGCCCACGAGCAGTACTTC
V: TRBV4-3; D: TRBD1; J: TRBJ1-4; CDR3: CASSQEGTGANEKLFF; DNA: TGCGCCAGCAGCCAAGAGGGGACAGGGGCAAATGAAAAACTGTTTTTT
V: TRBV29-1; D: TRBD1; J: TRBJ1-4; CDR3: CSGTGSNEKLFF; DNA: TGCAGCGGGACAGGGAGTAATGAAAAACTGTTTTTT
V: TRBV28; D: -; J: TRBJ1-4; CDR3: CASSLSLRGKGEKLFF; DNA: TGTGCCAGCAGTTTATCTCTTCGGGGGAAGGGTGAAAAACTGTTTTTT
V: TRBV4-2; D: TRBD2; J: TRBJ2-5; CDR3: CASSQEGSGGQETQYF; DNA: TGTGCCAGCAGCCAAGAAGGTAGCGGGGGACAAGAGACCCAGTACTTC
V: TRBV27; D: -; J: TRBJ1-6; CDR3: CASRKQASSYNSPLHF; DNA: TGTGCCAGCAGGAAACAGGCGAGCTCCTATAATTCACCCCTCCACTTT
V: TRBV19; D: -; J: TRBJ2-1; CDR3: CASSIAQHNEQFF; DNA: TGTGCCAGTAGTATCGCACAGCACAATGAGCAGTTCTTC
V: TRBV5-1; D: -; J: TRBJ2-3; CDR3: CASSLEQGGNTDTQYF; DNA: TGCGCCAGCAGCTTGGAACAGGGAGGGAACACAGATACGCAGTATTTT
V: TRBV2; D: -; J: TRBJ2-7; CDR3: CATKVGLGDEQYF; DNA: TGTGCCACCAAGGTGGGGTTGGGCGACGAGCAGTACTTC
V: TRBV4-1; D: -; J: TRBJ1-2; CDR3: CASSQVAANYGYTF; DNA: TGCGCCAGCAGCCAAGTTGCGGCGAACTATGGCTACACCTTC
V: TRBV5-1; D: -; J: TRBJ1-5; CDR3: CASSLGHTYSNQPQHF; DNA: TGCGCCAGCAGCTTGGGGCACACCTATAGCAATCAGCCCCAGCATTTT
V: TRBV27; D: -; J: TRBJ2-7; CDR3: CASSSQGASYSYEQYF; DNA: TGTGCCAGCAGTTCCCAAGGGGCTAGCTACTCCTACGAGCAGTACTTC
V: TRBV5-6; D: -; J: TRBJ2-7; CDR3: CASSPQGFENEQYF; DNA: TGTGCCAGCAGCCCCCAGGGGTTCGAGAACGAGCAGTACTTC
V: TRBV7-6; D: -; J: TRBJ1-1; CDR3: CASSLGGMNTEAFF; DNA: TGTGCCAGCAGCTTAGGGGGAATGAACACTGAAGCTTTCTTT
V: TRBV19; D: TRBD1; J: TRBJ1-4; CDR3: CASSYQGARDEKLFF; DNA: TGTGCCAGTAGCTACCAGGGGGCGAGGGATGAAAAACTGTTTTTT
V: TRBV20-1; D: -; J: TRBJ2-3; CDR3: CSARDVNTQYF; DNA: TGCAGTGCTAGAGACGTCAATACGCAGTATTTT